Listed below are T cell receptor beta chains from one sample, sequenced in a study of T cells in narcolepsy. Profiled with immunoSEQ multiplex PCR; TCRdb holds only in-frame clones, not every one. The sample contains 25,000 to 30,000 clones, around 79% of which appear only once. Sample: memory (CD45RA-) CD4+ T cells from blood. The source of these receptors is a human donor in good health. Each CDR3 is given with its conserved first and last residue. Fields, in order: V gene, clone size, D gene, J gene, CDR3 protein, CDR3 DNA. A D gene is named only where the DNA matches it firmly. Clone size, where shown, is once, few, many, or a class for clones that have expanded.

>TRBV7-2|-|-|TRBJ2-1
CASSFNSNNEQFF
TGTGCCAGCAGCTTTAACAGCAACAATGAGCAGTTCTTC
>TRBV15|-|TRBD1|TRBJ2-3
CATSSRDRADTQYF
TGTGCCACCAGCAGCCGGGACAGAGCAGATACGCAGTATTTT
>TRBV6-5|-|-|TRBJ1-5
CASRVRQSNQPQHF
TGTGCCAGCAGGGTCCGACAGAGTAATCAGCCCCAGCATTTT
>TRBV7-2|-|TRBD1|TRBJ2-1
CASSPTGGIYNEQFF
TGTGCCAGCAGCCCGACAGGGGGCATTTACAATGAGCAGTTCTTC
>TRBV2|-|-|TRBJ2-7
CASVGTSSSYEQYF
TGTGCCAGCGTGGGGACGTCGAGCTCCTACGAGCAGTACTTC
>TRBV5-1|few|TRBD1|TRBJ1-1
CASIRGGVNTEAFF
TGCGCCAGCATTAGAGGGGGCGTGAACACTGAAGCTTTCTTT
>TRBV11-3|-|TRBD1|TRBJ2-1
CASSPDRGSNEQFF
TGTGCCAGCAGCCCGGACAGGGGAAGCAATGAGCAGTTCTTC
>TRBV21-1|-|-|TRBJ2-7
CASSKPEAGEYEQYF
TGTGCCAGCAGCAAACCCGAGGCAGGGGAGTACGAGCAGTACTTC
>TRBV5-4|-|-|TRBJ1-6
CASSLAGANSPLHF
TGTGCCAGCAGCTTGGCAGGGGCAAATTCACCCCTCCACTTT
>TRBV5-1|-|-|TRBJ2-7
CASSLVSPRERWYEQYF
TGCGCCAGCAGCTTGGTATCTCCCCGGGAGCGCTGGTACGAGCAGTACTTC